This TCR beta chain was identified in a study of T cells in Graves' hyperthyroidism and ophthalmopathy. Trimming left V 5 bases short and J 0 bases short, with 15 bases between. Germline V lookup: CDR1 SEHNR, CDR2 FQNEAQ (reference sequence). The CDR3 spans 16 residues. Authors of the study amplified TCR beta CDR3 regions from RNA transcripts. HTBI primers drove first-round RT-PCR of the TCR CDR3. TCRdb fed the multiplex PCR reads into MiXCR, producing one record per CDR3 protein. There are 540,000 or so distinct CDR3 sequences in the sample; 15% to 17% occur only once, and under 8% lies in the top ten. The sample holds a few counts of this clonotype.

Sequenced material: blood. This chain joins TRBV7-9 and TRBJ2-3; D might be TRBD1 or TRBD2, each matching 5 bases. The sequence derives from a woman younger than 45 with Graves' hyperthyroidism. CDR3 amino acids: CASSPPMGESTDTQYF. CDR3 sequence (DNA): TGTGCCAGCAGCCCTCCTATGGGGGAAAGCACAGATACGCAGTATTTT.